The 23 T cell receptor beta chains presented below share a single source sample, sequenced in a study of blood T cell repertoires in COVID-19. Clones were sequenced by immunoSEQ multiplex PCR, and TCRdb holds only the in-frame ones, with some missing. The data hold tens of thousands of clones, with approximately 86% observed a single time. Sample: peripheral blood. These TCRs come from a man aged 70 or older with acute or convalescent COVID-19.

The chain is built from TRBV11-2 and TRBJ1-1; a possible D gene is TRBD1 (5 bases). V dropped 7 bases and J dropped 9 bases, with 18 bases sitting between them. Germline V gene data show CDR1 as SGHAT and CDR2 as FQNNGV. This CDR3 has 13 residues. The CDR3 DNA reads as TGTGCCAGCACCGTAACAGGAAGCGGGAAAGCTTTCTTT. Amino acids: CASTVTGSGKAFF.

The chain couples TRBV7-2 to TRBJ1-4; 8 bases map to TRBD1. The germline CDR1 and CDR2 sequences are SGHTA and FQGNSA. The V and J ends lost 1 base and 5 bases, in that order; junction bases with no gene match: 12. CDR3 length: 18 amino acids. CDR3 sequence: CASSLGRTGIVGNEKLFF. The CDR3 bases are TGTGCCAGCAGCTTAGGTCGGACAGGGATTGTGGGGAATGAAAAACTGTTTTTT.

The CDR3: CASSPQGAGNQPQHF. The CDR3 DNA reads TGTGCCAGCAGCCCACAGGGGGCGGGCAATCAGCCCCAGCATTTT. The chain combines TRBV7-6 with TRBJ1-5, with 9 bases aligning to TRBD1. Trimming cost V 5 bases and J 2 bases; bases outside gene matches: 4. Germline V gene sequence: CDR1 SGHVS, CDR2 FNYEAQ. This CDR3 spans 15 amino acids.

The rearrangement links TRBV5-1 to TRBJ1-1; possibly TRBD1 for D (5 bases). This CDR3 contains 14 residues. Trimming took off 0 bases at V and 1 base at J, with 7 bases between the two ends. Germline values: CDR1 SGHRS, CDR2 YFSETQ. CDR3 sequence: CASSLVQGNTEAFF. CDR3 sequence (DNA): TGCGCCAGCAGCTTGGTTCAGGGGAACACTGAAGCTTTCTTT.

In nucleotides, the CDR3 is TGTGCCAGCAGCATCCGACCGGGACAGAACACTGAGCAGTTCTTC. As protein: CASSIRPGQNTEQFF. The rearrangement joins TRBV11-2 to TRBJ2-1; 7 bases align to TRBD1. This CDR3 region has 15 residues. Germline V CDR1 and CDR2: SGHAT, FQNNGV. V trimming: 5 bases; J trimming: 9 bases; junction bases outside the gene matches: 13.

This chain uses TRBV15 with TRBJ1-3; possible D gene TRBD1, 5 bases. This CDR3 is built from 15 residues. Trimming stripped 1 base from V and 3 bases from J, with 10 bases between. Germline V gene data show CDR1 as LNHNV and CDR2 as YYDKDF (reference sequence). The CDR3 region has the DNA TGTGCCACCAGCAGAGGGGGGGAATATGGAAACACCATATATTTT. Encoded protein: CATSRGGEYGNTIYF.

This clone occurred a few times. The chain employs TRBV29-1 and TRBJ2-7, with 9 bases fitting TRBD1. The length of the CDR3 is 13 residues. V shed 6 bases and J 5 bases; nucleotides not matched to a gene: 8. Germline lookup yields CDR1 SQVTM and CDR2 ANQGSEA. The CDR3 is CSVAFGTGNEQYF. DNA for the CDR3: TGCAGCGTAGCCTTCGGGACAGGGAACGAGCAGTACTTC.

The gene calls are TRBV12-3 or TRBV12-4 and TRBJ1-1; D not certain. V gave up 4 bases and J gave up 5 bases, with 5 bases separating them. The CDR3 length is 11 residues. The CDR3 nucleotides read TGTGCCAGCAGTTACGGGACTGAAGCTTTCTTT. Residues: CASSYGTEAFF.

The V gene is TRBV4-2, the J gene TRBJ2-3, with D uncertain. This CDR3 region has 14 residues. Germline V lookup: CDR1 LGHNA, CDR2 YNFKEQ. V was clipped by 4 bases and J by 10 bases, with 18 bases between them. The CDR3 reads CASSPQDSSLAQYF. The CDR3 region has the DNA TGTGCCAGCAGCCCTCAAGACTCTTCCCTGGCGCAGTATTTT.

The chain uses TRBV6-5 and TRBJ1-5, with no clear D. The germline V gene encodes CDR1 MNHEY and CDR2 SVGAGI. Trimming took off 10 bases at V and 2 bases at J, with 15 bases between the two ends. The CDR3 covers 14 residues. This CDR3 reads CATGGRVGNQPQHF. CDR3 bases: TGTGCCACCGGTGGGAGGGTTGGCAATCAGCCCCAGCATTTT.

The chain recombines TRBV21-1 with TRBJ2-1; TRBD1, as called in the table, went unchecked against the DNA. TRBV21-1 is assigned pseudogene status. The CDR3 is made up of 14 amino acids. CDR3 amino acids: CASKGEVSYNEQFF. DNA for the CDR3: TGTGCCAGCAAAGGGGAAGTATCCTACAATGAGCAGTTCTTC.

This clone has a handful of counts. This rearrangement joins TRBV19 to TRBJ1-5, with D unresolved. The germline V gene encodes CDR1 LNHDA and CDR2 SQIVND (reference sequence). The CDR3 has 12 residues. CDR3 in amino acids: CATTESNQPQHF. The CDR3 bases are TGTGCGACAACCGAAAGCAATCAGCCCCAGCATTTT.

The genes are TRBV3-1 (or the pseudogene TRBV3-2) and TRBJ2-5, with D perhaps TRBD2 (6 bases). The CDR3 is 14 residues long. Germline assignment: CDR1 LGHDT and CDR2 YNNKEL (reference sequence). Trimming stripped 1 base from V and 3 bases from J, with 9 bases between. The CDR3 spells CASSQGPSEETQYF. The CDR3 DNA sequence: TGTGCCAGCAGCCAAGGGCCTAGCGAAGAGACCCAGTACTTC.

The chain links TRBV5-1 to TRBJ1-3, with 10 bases that match TRBD1. Unmatched junction bases numbered 5, after V lost 6 bases and J lost 2 bases. The CDR3 is made up of 15 amino acids. In germline, CDR1 is SGHRS, CDR2 YFSETQ. CDR3 in amino acids: CASKSGTGAGNTIYF. CDR3 bases: TGCGCCAGCAAATCCGGGACAGGGGCTGGAAACACCATATATTTT.

This chain joins TRBV5-1 and TRBJ2-7, with D tentatively TRBD2 (7 bases). This CDR3 comprises 18 residues. Germline V gene lookup returns CDR1 SGHRS and CDR2 YFSETQ. Trimming pared 4 bases from V and 3 bases from J, leaving 26 bases between. The CDR3 DNA follows: TGCGCCAGCAGCGTGTGGGGGGGCCCGTCCTATGGGGGCTACGAGCAGTACTTC. It translates to CASSVWGGPSYGGYEQYF.

CDR3 DNA: TGCGCCAGCAGCGTAAGCCAGGGCTACGAGCAGTACTTC. Encoded protein: CASSVSQGYEQYF. The V gene is TRBV5-1, the J gene TRBJ2-7, with D possibly being TRBD1 (5 bases). Deletions cut 4 bases from V and 3 bases from J, with 11 bases between. Germline V gene sequence: CDR1 SGHRS, CDR2 YFSETQ. The CDR3 contains 13 residues.

This clone was counted a few times. The J gene is TRBJ1-4, the V gene TRBV5-1; possible D gene TRBD1, 6 bases. The CDR3 runs 16 residues. The germline V and J ends were trimmed by 4 bases and 1 base, with 14 bases remaining between them. Germline-derived CDR1 and CDR2 are SGHRS and YFSETQ. The CDR3 protein is CASSPRGARTNEKLFF. DNA of the CDR3: TGCGCCAGCAGCCCTCGGGGGGCAAGAACTAATGAAAAACTGTTTTTT.

The chain couples TRBV4-1 to TRBJ2-1, with D tentatively TRBD2 (5 bases). This CDR3 has 17 residues. Trimming took off 3 bases at V and 0 bases at J, with 15 bases between the two ends. Germline-derived CDR1 and CDR2 are MGHRA and YSYEKL. CDR3 DNA: TGCGCCAGCAGCCATGCCCACAGCGGAGGCTCCTACAATGAGCAGTTCTTC. It is translated as CASSHAHSGGSYNEQFF.

This chain connects TRBV12-5 to TRBJ2-7; TRBD1 aligns across 7 bases. CDR3 length: 12 amino acids. Germline trimming cut 3 bases from V and 7 bases from J; bases unmatched to any gene: 3. Germline values: CDR1 LGHNT, CDR2 FRNRAP. In nucleotides, the CDR3 is TGTGCTAGTGGTTTAAGGGGGCAAGAGCAGTACTTC. Translating it yields CASGLRGQEQYF. Full variable domain (remainder filled in from reference TRBV12-5 and TRBJ2-7): DARVTQTPRHKVTEMGQEVTMRCQPILGHNTVFWYRQTMMQGLELLAYFRNRAPLDDSGMPKDRFSAEMPDATLATLKIQPSEPRDSAVYFCASGLRGQEQYFGPGTRLTVT.

The chain links TRBV7-2 to TRBJ2-4; no reliable D call. The germline V gene has CDR1 SGHTA and CDR2 FQGNSA. CDR3 size: 15 residues. V shed 5 bases and J shed 0 bases, with 11 bases lying between them. CDR3 nucleotide sequence: TGTGCCAGCAGCCCCATAGAACTAGCCAAAAACATTCAGTACTTC. Its translation is CASSPIELAKNIQYF.

V gene TRBV19 combines with J gene TRBJ2-3; 8 bases match TRBD1. V lost 5 bases to trimming and J lost 1 base; unmatched junction nucleotides: 8. The CDR3 runs to 16 residues. Germline V gene sequence: CDR1 LNHDA, CDR2 SQIVND (reference sequence). The CDR3 bases are TGTGCCAGTAGTCCCAGGGGGCGCCCAGGCACAGATACGCAGTATTTT. Protein sequence: CASSPRGRPGTDTQYF.

Notes on this clone: At one of its ends the junction is not consistent with the germline gene, which may arise from a read error. V is TRBV7-7 and J is TRBJ2-3; 10 nucleotides agree with TRBD1. CDR1 SSHAT and CDR2 FNYEAQ come from the germline V gene (reference sequence). This CDR3 has 16 amino acids. In DNA form, the CDR3 reads TGTGCTAGCAGCTTAACGACAGGGGGCGGCACAGATACGCAGTATTTT. This encodes CASSLTTGGGTDTQYF.

The sample holds one count of this clone. The rearrangement joins TRBV5-1 to TRBJ1-4; TRBD1 agrees at 9 bases. Germline values: CDR1 SGHRS, CDR2 YFSETQ. The V and J ends lost 4 bases and 8 bases, in that order; junction bases with no gene match: 6. The CDR3 is made up of 14 amino acids. CDR3 in DNA: TGCGCCAGCAGCCCCGGGACAGGGAGGGAAAAACTGTTTTTT. It translates to CASSPGTGREKLFF. The full variable domain, its missing parts supplied by reference TRBV5-1 and TRBJ1-4, is KAGVTQTPRYLIKTRGQQVTLSCSPISGHRSVSWYQQTPGQGLQFLFEYFSETQRNKGNFPGRFSGRQFSNSRSEMNVSTLELGDSALYLCASSPGTGREKLFFGSGTQLSVL.